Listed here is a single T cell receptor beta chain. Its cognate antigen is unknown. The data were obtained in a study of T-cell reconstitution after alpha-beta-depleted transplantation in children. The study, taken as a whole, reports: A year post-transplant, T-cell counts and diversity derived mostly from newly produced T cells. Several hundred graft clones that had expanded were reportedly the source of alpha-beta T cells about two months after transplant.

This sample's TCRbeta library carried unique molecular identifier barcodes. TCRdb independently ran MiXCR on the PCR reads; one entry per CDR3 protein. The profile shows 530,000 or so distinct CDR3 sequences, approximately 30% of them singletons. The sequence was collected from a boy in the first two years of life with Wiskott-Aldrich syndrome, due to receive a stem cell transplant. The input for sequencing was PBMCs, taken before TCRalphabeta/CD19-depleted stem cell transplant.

The CDR3 protein is CASSLGVAYRSGEQFF. The CDR3 DNA reads TGCGCCAGCAGCTTGGGGGTAGCGTACCGTTCGGGGGAGCAGTTCTTC. The chain uses TRBV5-1 and TRBJ2-1; weak D call: TRBD2 (5 bases). The V end was cut by 0 bases, the J end by 10 bases, with 20 bases between. In germline, CDR1 is SGHRS, CDR2 YFSETQ. This CDR3 spans 16 amino acids.